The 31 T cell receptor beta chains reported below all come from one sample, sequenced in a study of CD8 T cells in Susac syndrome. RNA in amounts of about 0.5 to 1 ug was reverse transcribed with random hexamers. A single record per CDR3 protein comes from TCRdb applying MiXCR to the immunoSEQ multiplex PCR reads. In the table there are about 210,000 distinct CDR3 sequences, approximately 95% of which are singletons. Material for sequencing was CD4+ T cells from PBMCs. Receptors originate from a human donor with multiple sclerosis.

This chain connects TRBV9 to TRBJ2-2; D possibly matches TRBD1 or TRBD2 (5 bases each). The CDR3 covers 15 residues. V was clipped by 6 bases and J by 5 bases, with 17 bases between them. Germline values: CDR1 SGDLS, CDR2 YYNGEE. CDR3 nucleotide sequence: TGTGCCAGCACCGTCGGGGCGGACTGGACCGGGGAGCTGTTTTTT. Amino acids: CASTVGADWTGELFF.

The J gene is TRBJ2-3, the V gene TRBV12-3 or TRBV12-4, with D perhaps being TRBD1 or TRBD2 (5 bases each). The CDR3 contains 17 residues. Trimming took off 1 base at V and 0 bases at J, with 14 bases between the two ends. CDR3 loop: CASSLGPGAPSTDTQYF. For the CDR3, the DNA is TGTGCCAGCAGTTTAGGCCCCGGGGCCCCTAGCACAGATACGCAGTATTTT.

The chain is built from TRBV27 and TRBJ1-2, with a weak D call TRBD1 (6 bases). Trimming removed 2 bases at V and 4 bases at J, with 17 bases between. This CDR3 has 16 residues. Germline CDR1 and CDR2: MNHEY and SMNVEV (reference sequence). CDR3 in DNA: TGTGCCAGCAGTTTAATGTCACAGGGAGGAGGCTATGGCTACACCTTC. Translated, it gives CASSLMSQGGGYGYTF.

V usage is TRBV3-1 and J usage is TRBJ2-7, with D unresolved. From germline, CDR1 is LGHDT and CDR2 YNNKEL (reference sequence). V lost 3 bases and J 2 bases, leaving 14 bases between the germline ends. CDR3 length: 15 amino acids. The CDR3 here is CASSHSGHSAYEQYF. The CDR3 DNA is TGTGCCAGCAGCCACTCAGGTCATTCAGCCTACGAGCAGTACTTC.

The CDR3 here is CASTPGRLNTEAFF. CDR3 nucleotide sequence: TGTGCCAGCACCCCGGGACGGCTGAACACTGAAGCTTTCTTT. The chain combines TRBV6-6 with TRBJ1-1; weak D call: TRBD1 (5 bases). There are 14 residues in the CDR3. V gave up 7 bases and J gave up 0 bases, with 12 bases separating them. Germline-derived CDR1 and CDR2 are MNHNY and SVGAGI (reference sequence).

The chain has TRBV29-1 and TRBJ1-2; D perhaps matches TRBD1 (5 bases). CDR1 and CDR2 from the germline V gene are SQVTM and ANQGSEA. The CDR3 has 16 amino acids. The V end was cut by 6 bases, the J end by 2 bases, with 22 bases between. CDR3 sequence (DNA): TGCAGCGTCCCTGAGGTGGACAACTCACCGAACTATGGCTACACCTTC. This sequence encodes CSVPEVDNSPNYGYTF.

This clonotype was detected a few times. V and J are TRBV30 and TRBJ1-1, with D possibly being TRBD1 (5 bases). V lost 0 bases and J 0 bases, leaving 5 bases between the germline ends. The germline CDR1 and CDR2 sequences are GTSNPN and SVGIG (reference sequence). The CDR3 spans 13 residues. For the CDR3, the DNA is TGTGCCTGGAGTGTAGGGGTGAACACTGAAGCTTTCTTT. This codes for CAWSVGVNTEAFF.

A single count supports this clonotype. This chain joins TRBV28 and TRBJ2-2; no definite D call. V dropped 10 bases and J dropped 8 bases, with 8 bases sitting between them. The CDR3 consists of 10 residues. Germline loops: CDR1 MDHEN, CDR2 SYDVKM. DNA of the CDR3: TGTGCCACCGCGTTAGGGGAGCTGTTTTTT. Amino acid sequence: CATALGELFF.

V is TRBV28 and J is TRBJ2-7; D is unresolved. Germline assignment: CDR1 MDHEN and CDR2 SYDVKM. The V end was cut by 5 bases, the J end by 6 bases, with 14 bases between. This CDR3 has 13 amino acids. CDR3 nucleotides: TGTGCCAGCAGTCCGGGTGGCAAAGTCGAGCAGTACTTC. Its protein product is CASSPGGKVEQYF.

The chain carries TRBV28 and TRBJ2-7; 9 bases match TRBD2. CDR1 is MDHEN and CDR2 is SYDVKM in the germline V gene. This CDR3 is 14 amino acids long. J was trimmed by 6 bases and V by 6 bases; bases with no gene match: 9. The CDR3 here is CASRTGLASREQYF. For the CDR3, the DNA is TGTGCCAGCAGGACGGGACTAGCATCCCGCGAGCAGTACTTC.

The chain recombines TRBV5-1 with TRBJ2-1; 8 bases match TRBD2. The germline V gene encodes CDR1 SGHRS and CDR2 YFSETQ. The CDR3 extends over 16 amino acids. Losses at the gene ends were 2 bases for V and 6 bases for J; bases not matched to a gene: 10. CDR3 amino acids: CASSFGGTSGFNEQFF. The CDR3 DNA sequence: TGCGCCAGCAGCTTTGGGGGCACTAGCGGATTCAATGAGCAGTTCTTC.

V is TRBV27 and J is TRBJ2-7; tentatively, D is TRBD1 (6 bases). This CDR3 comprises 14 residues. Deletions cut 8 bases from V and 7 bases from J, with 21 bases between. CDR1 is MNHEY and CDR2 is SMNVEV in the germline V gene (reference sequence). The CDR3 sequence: CASSEGRGRGEQYF. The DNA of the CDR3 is TGTGCCAGCTCCGAGGGCAGGGGAAGAGGGGAGCAGTACTTC.

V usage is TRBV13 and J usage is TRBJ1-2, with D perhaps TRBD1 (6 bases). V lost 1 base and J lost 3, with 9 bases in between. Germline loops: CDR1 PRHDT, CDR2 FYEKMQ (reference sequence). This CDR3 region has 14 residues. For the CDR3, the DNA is TGTGCCAGCAGCTTAGTGGGGGCTGACTATGGCTACACCTTC. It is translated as CASSLVGADYGYTF.

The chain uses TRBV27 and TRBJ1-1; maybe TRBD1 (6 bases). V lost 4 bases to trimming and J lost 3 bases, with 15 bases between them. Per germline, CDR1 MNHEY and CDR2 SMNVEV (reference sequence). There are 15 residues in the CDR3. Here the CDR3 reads CASSSPIQGHTEAFF. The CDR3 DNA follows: TGTGCCAGCAGTTCCCCGATACAGGGACACACTGAAGCTTTCTTT.

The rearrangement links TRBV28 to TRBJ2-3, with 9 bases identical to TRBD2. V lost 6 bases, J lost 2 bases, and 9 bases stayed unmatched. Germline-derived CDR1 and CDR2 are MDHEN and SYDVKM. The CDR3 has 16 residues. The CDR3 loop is CASSPGLARNTDTQYF. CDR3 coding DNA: TGTGCCAGCAGCCCAGGACTAGCGCGAAACACAGATACGCAGTATTTT.

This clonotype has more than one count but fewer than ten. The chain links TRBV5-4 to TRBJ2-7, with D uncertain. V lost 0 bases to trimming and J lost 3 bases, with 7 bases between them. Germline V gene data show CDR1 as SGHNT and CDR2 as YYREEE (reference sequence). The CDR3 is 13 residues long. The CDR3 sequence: CASSLGVGYEQYF. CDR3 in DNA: TGTGCCAGCAGCTTGGGAGTAGGCTACGAGCAGTACTTC.

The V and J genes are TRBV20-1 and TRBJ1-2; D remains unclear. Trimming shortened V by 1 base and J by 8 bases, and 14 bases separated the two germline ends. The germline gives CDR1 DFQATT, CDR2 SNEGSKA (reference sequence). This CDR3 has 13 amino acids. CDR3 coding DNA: TGCAGTGCTAGAGTCACCGGGCCTGGGGGCTACACCTTC. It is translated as CSARVTGPGGYTF.

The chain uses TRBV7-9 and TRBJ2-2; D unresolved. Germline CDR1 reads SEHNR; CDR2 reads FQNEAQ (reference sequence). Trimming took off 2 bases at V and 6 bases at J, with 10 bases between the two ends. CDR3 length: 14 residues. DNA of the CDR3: TGTGCCAGCAGCTTACGAGTTCAGCCCGGGGAGCTGTTTTTT. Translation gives CASSLRVQPGELFF.

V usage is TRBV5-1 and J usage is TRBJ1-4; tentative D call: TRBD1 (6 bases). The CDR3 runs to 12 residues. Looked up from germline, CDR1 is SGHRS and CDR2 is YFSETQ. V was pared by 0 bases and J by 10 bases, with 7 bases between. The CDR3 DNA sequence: TGCGCCAGCAGCTTGGTAGGGGGAAAACTGTTTTTT. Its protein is CASSLVGGKLFF.

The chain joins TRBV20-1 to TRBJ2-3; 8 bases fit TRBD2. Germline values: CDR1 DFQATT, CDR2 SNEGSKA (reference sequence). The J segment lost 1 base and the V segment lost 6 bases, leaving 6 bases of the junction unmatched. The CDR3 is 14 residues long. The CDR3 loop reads CSAGIAGRTDTQYF. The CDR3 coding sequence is TGCAGTGCCGGAATAGCGGGGCGCACAGATACGCAGTATTTT.

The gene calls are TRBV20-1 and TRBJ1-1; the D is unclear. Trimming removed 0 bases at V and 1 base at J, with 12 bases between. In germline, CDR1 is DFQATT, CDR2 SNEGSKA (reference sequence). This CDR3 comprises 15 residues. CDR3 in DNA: TGCAGTGCTAGAGATCCCGGGGTTGGGAACACTGAAGCTTTCTTT. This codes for CSARDPGVGNTEAFF.

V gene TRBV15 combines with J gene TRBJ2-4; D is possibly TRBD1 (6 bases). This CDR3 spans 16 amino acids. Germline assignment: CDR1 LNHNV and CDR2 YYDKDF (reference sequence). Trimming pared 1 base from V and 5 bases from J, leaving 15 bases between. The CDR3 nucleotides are TGTGCCACCAGCAGAGGGGGGCTGAGGGTGGAAAACATTCAGTACTTC. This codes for CATSRGGLRVENIQYF.

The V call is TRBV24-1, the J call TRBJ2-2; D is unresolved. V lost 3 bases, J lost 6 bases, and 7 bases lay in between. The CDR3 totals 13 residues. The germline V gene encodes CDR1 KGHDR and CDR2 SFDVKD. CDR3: CATSDSSPGELFF. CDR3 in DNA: TGTGCCACCAGTGATAGCAGTCCCGGGGAGCTGTTTTTT.

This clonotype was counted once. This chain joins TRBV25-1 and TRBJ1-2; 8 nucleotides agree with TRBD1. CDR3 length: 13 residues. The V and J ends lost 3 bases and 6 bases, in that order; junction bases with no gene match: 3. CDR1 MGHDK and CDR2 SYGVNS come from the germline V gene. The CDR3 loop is CASSEDRENGYTF. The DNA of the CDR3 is TGTGCCAGCAGTGAGGACAGGGAGAATGGCTACACCTTC.

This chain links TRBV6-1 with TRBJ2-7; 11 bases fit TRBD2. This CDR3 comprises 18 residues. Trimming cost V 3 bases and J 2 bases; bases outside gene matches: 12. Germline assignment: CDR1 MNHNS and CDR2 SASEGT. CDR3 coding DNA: TGTGCCAGCAGTGAGGGGCTAGCGGGAGGTCCCGTTGCCTACGAGCAGTACTTC. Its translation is CASSEGLAGGPVAYEQYF.

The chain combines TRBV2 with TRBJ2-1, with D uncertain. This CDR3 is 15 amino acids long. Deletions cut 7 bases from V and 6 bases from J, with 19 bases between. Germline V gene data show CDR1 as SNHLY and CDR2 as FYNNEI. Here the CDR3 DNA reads TGTGCCAGCACCCAAGAGCGTATAATGGGCAATGAGCAGTTCTTC. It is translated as CASTQERIMGNEQFF.

The CDR3 is CSVRTSGPYNEQFF. In DNA, the CDR3 is TGCAGCGTCAGGACTAGCGGGCCCTACAATGAGCAGTTCTTC. V and J are TRBV29-1 and TRBJ2-1; 11 bases match TRBD2. This CDR3 is built from 14 residues. V trimming: 6 bases; J trimming: 2 bases; junction bases outside the gene matches: 3. Germline loops: CDR1 SQVTM, CDR2 ANQGSEA.

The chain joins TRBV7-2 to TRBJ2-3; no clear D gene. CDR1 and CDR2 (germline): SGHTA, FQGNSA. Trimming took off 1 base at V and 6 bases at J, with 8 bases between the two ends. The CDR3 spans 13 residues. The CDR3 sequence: CASSLGWRDTQYF. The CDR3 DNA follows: TGTGCCAGCAGCTTAGGCTGGCGGGATACGCAGTATTTT.

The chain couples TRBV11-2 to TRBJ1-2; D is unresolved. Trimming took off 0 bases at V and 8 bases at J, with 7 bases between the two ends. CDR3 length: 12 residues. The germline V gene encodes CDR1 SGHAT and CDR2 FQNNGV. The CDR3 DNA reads TGTGCCAGCAGCTTAGATCACTTCGGCTACACCTTC. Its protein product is CASSLDHFGYTF.

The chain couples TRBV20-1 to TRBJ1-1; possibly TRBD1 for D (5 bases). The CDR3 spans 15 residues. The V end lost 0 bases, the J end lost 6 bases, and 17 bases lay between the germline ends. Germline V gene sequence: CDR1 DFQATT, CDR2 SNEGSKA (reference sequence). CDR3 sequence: CSARDHPGRQAEAFF. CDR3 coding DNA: TGCAGTGCTAGAGATCACCCGGGGCGCCAGGCTGAAGCTTTCTTT.

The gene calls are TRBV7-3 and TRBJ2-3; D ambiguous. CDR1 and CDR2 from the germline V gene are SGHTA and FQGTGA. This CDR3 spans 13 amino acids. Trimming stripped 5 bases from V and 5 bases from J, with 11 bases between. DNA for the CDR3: TGTGCCAGCAGCCCCCCTACCGAAGATACGCAGTATTTT. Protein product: CASSPPTEDTQYF.